This TCR beta chain emerged from a study of beta chain features in type 1 diabetes. Study-level results: There was a possibility that cDNA sequencing over-represented cells with high TCR expression. Whether HLA type affects TCRB rearrangement stayed undetermined in the present work. Lower insertion and higher deletion counts appeared at VDJ junctions in type 1 diabetes patients.

Notes on this clone: As yet, its antigen is unknown.

V shed 2 bases and J shed 0 bases, with 15 bases lying between them. The V gene's germline CDR1 is SGHTA and CDR2 FQGNSA. The CDR3 covers 17 residues. The sequenced template was cDNA made from the entire isolated RNA. An average of approximately 3.6 million reads was obtained for naive, central memory and regulatory T cell samples. Method: immunoSEQ multiplex PCR; TCRdb's copy keeps in-frame clones and lacks some. The repertoire has about 450,000 clones, 9.5% to 12% of them found once; the top ten carry more than 0.045%. The chain links TRBV7-2 to TRBJ2-3; perhaps TRBD1 as D (5 bases). Material: naive CD4+ T cells from blood. The TCR sequence derives from a woman between 18 and 29 years old in good health. CDR3 loop: CASSLTRTTSSTDTQYF. The CDR3, as DNA: TGTGCCAGCAGCTTAACCCGGACAACCTCTAGCACAGATACGCAGTATTTT.